Listed below are T cell receptor beta chains from one sample, sequenced in a study of Graves' ophthalmopathy and Graves' hyperthyroidism. TCRdb recomputed calls from the multiplex PCR reads with MiXCR, one row per CDR3 protein. The table lists about 370,000 distinct CDR3 sequences, about 15% of them singletons. The source material was peripheral blood. These receptor sequences come from an adult woman with stable Graves' hyperthyroidism. Each CDR3 is given with its conserved first and last residue. Each record gives: CDR3 protein, CDR3 DNA, J gene, V gene, D gene, clone size. The D gene is left open where the match is weak. The size field is filled for only some rows; it gives once, few, many or a size class.

CDR3 protein: CASSDPWDSQETQYF
CDR3 DNA: TGTGCCAGCAGCGACCCCTGGGACAGTCAAGAGACCCAGTACTTC
J gene: TRBJ2-5
V gene: TRBV4-2
D gene: TRBD1
clone size: many

CDR3 protein: CATSDWGRVLTASGNTIYF
CDR3 DNA: TGTGCCACCAGTGATTGGGGTCGGGTTCTAACGGCCTCTGGAAACACCATATATTTT
J gene: TRBJ1-3
V gene: TRBV24-1
D gene: -
clone size: -

CDR3 protein: CASRETGTGGTEAFF
CDR3 DNA: TGTGCCAGCAGGGAAACCGGGACAGGGGGAACTGAAGCTTTCTTT
J gene: TRBJ1-1
V gene: TRBV6-1
D gene: TRBD1
clone size: many

CDR3 protein: CASSPIEGNQPQHF
CDR3 DNA: TGTGCCAGCAGCCCCATTGAAGGGAATCAGCCCCAGCATTTT
J gene: TRBJ1-5
V gene: TRBV12-3/TRBV12-4
D gene: -
clone size: many

CDR3 protein: CASSLAHQGGYEQYF
CDR3 DNA: TGTGCCAGCAGCTTAGCGCATCAGGGGGGCTACGAGCAGTACTTC
J gene: TRBJ2-7
V gene: TRBV7-2
D gene: -
clone size: few

CDR3 protein: CASSSTWGEETQYF
CDR3 DNA: TGTGCCAGCAGTTCGACTTGGGGAGAAGAGACCCAGTACTTC
J gene: TRBJ2-5
V gene: TRBV28
D gene: -
clone size: many

CDR3 protein: CASTPGELYEQYF
CDR3 DNA: TGTGCCAGCACCCCGGGGGAGCTCTACGAGCAGTACTTC
J gene: TRBJ2-7
V gene: TRBV6-5
D gene: -
clone size: many

CDR3 protein: CASGSTANTGELFF
CDR3 DNA: TGTGCCAGTGGGAGCACAGCGAACACCGGGGAGCTGTTTTTT
J gene: TRBJ2-2
V gene: TRBV19
D gene: -
clone size: many

CDR3 protein: CASSFPPGQGKPQHF
CDR3 DNA: TGTGCCAGCAGTTTCCCTCCCGGACAGGGAAAGCCCCAGCATTTT
J gene: TRBJ1-5
V gene: TRBV6-5
D gene: TRBD1
clone size: many

CDR3 protein: CSVDAGRDTIYF
CDR3 DNA: TGCAGCGTGGACGCGGGGAGGGACACCATATATTTT
J gene: TRBJ1-3
V gene: TRBV29-1
D gene: -
clone size: many

CDR3 protein: CASSFSGDYGYTF
CDR3 DNA: TGTGCCAGCAGTTTCTCCGGTGACTATGGCTACACCTTC
J gene: TRBJ1-2
V gene: TRBV27
D gene: -
clone size: many

CDR3 protein: CASTKDRDYEQYF
CDR3 DNA: TGTGCCAGCACCAAGGACAGGGACTACGAGCAGTACTTC
J gene: TRBJ2-7
V gene: TRBV7-8
D gene: TRBD1
clone size: -

CDR3 protein: CATSRDREETQYF
CDR3 DNA: TGTGCCACCAGCAGAGATCGGGAAGAGACCCAGTACTTC
J gene: TRBJ2-5
V gene: TRBV15
D gene: -
clone size: many

CDR3 protein: CASVPKGGEQYF
CDR3 DNA: TGTGCTAGTGTCCCGAAGGGGGGCGAGCAGTACTTC
J gene: TRBJ2-7
V gene: TRBV12-5
D gene: -
clone size: few

CDR3 protein: CASSETGSTGELFF
CDR3 DNA: TGTGCCAGCAGCGAGACAGGGTCCACCGGGGAGCTGTTTTTT
J gene: TRBJ2-2
V gene: TRBV28
D gene: TRBD1
clone size: many

CDR3 protein: CASRSHTGKISDEQYF
CDR3 DNA: TGTGCCAGCAGGTCCCATACAGGGAAAATCTCTGACGAGCAGTACTTC
J gene: TRBJ2-7
V gene: TRBV6-6
D gene: -
clone size: many

CDR3 protein: CAISVKSYGYTF
CDR3 DNA: TGTGCCATCAGTGTAAAGAGCTATGGCTACACCTTC
J gene: TRBJ1-2
V gene: TRBV10-3
D gene: -
clone size: many

CDR3 protein: CASSLVGLQGLGTEAFF
CDR3 DNA: TGCGCCAGCAGCTTGGTGGGCCTCCAGGGTCTAGGAACTGAAGCTTTCTTT
J gene: TRBJ1-1
V gene: TRBV5-1
D gene: -
clone size: few

CDR3 protein: CASSLGGDNYGYTF
CDR3 DNA: TGTGCCAGCAGCTTAGGGGGGGATAACTATGGCTACACCTTC
J gene: TRBJ1-2
V gene: TRBV7-9
D gene: -
clone size: many

CDR3 protein: CASSSPTPGKLFF
CDR3 DNA: TGTGCCAGCAGCTCCCCGACTCCCGGAAAGCTGTTTTTT
J gene: TRBJ2-2
V gene: TRBV28
D gene: -
clone size: -

CDR3 protein: CASSPDRRLMNTEAFF
CDR3 DNA: TGTGCCAGCAGTCCCGACAGGAGACTCATGAACACTGAAGCTTTCTTT
J gene: TRBJ1-1
V gene: TRBV12-3/TRBV12-4
D gene: -
clone size: -

CDR3 protein: CASSVEPGTEAFF
CDR3 DNA: TGTGCCAGCAGCGTAGAGCCGGGCACTGAAGCTTTCTTT
J gene: TRBJ1-1
V gene: TRBV9
D gene: -
clone size: many

CDR3 protein: CASSLGFTGWNF
CDR3 DNA: TGTGCCAGCAGCTTAGGGTTTACAGGGTGGAACTTC
J gene: TRBJ2-7
V gene: TRBV7-2
D gene: -
clone size: many

CDR3 protein: CASRSAGSLGDIQYF
CDR3 DNA: TGCGCCAGCAGATCGGCGGGGTCCCTGGGGGACATTCAGTACTTC
J gene: TRBJ2-4
V gene: TRBV5-1
D gene: -
clone size: many

CDR3 protein: CALLTGGTNYGYTF
CDR3 DNA: TGTGCCTTGCTCACAGGGGGAACTAACTATGGCTACACCTTC
J gene: TRBJ1-2
V gene: TRBV28
D gene: TRBD1
clone size: many

CDR3 protein: CASSIAGLNTEAFF
CDR3 DNA: TGTGCCAGTAGTATCGCAGGCCTCAACACTGAAGCTTTCTTT
J gene: TRBJ1-1
V gene: TRBV19
D gene: -
clone size: -

CDR3 protein: CSARDPKTNTGELFF
CDR3 DNA: TGCAGTGCTAGAGATCCCAAGACGAACACCGGGGAGCTGTTTTTT
J gene: TRBJ2-2
V gene: TRBV20-1
D gene: -
clone size: many

CDR3 protein: CASSQGGTGDTEAFF
CDR3 DNA: TGTGCCAGCAGCCAAGGCGGGACAGGGGATACTGAAGCTTTCTTT
J gene: TRBJ1-1
V gene: TRBV4-2
D gene: TRBD1
clone size: -

CDR3 protein: CASSYSSQVNYGYTF
CDR3 DNA: TGTGCCAGCAGTTACTCGAGTCAGGTTAACTATGGCTACACCTTC
J gene: TRBJ1-2
V gene: TRBV6-5
D gene: -
clone size: -

CDR3 protein: CASSEGRGYNQPQHF
CDR3 DNA: TGTGCCAGCAGTGAGGGGCGGGGGTACAATCAGCCCCAGCATTTT
J gene: TRBJ1-5
V gene: TRBV6-1
D gene: -
clone size: many

CDR3 protein: CASSRQGGSHLHF
CDR3 DNA: TGTGCCAGCAGCCGACAGGGGGGCTCACACCTCCACTTT
J gene: TRBJ1-6
V gene: TRBV5-5
D gene: TRBD1
clone size: few

CDR3 protein: CASSPGTGRRIQYF
CDR3 DNA: TGTGCCAGCTCACCCGGGACAGGGAGGCGCATTCAGTACTTC
J gene: TRBJ2-4
V gene: TRBV18
D gene: TRBD1
clone size: -

CDR3 protein: CASSIIGGGETQYF
CDR3 DNA: TGTGCCAGTAGTATAATAGGGGGTGGAGAGACCCAGTACTTC
J gene: TRBJ2-5
V gene: TRBV19
D gene: -
clone size: many

CDR3 protein: CASNTNSKNQPQHF
CDR3 DNA: TGTGCCAGTAATACTAACAGCAAAAATCAGCCCCAGCATTTT
J gene: TRBJ1-5
V gene: TRBV19
D gene: -
clone size: -

CDR3 protein: CASSGAGRSYNSPLHF
CDR3 DNA: TGTGCCAGCAGTGGAGCAGGGAGGTCCTATAATTCACCCCTCCACTTT
J gene: TRBJ1-6
V gene: TRBV2
D gene: -
clone size: many

CDR3 protein: CASSFLGQSSYEQYF
CDR3 DNA: TGTGCCAGCAGCTTTTTGGGGCAGAGCTCCTACGAGCAGTACTTC
J gene: TRBJ2-7
V gene: TRBV7-2
D gene: -
clone size: many

CDR3 protein: CASGQKQGDPSGYTF
CDR3 DNA: TGTGCTAGTGGTCAAAAACAGGGGGATCCTTCTGGCTACACCTTC
J gene: TRBJ1-2
V gene: TRBV12-5
D gene: TRBD1
clone size: many

CDR3 protein: CASSLALAGQETQYF
CDR3 DNA: TGTGCCAGCAGCTTGGCACTAGCGGGGCAAGAGACCCAGTACTTC
J gene: TRBJ2-5
V gene: TRBV7-2
D gene: TRBD2
clone size: many

CDR3 protein: CASSPRDSIVIGELFF
CDR3 DNA: TGTGCCAGCAGTCCGCGGGATTCCATAGTGATCGGGGAGCTGTTTTTT
J gene: TRBJ2-2
V gene: TRBV7-2
D gene: -
clone size: many

CDR3 protein: CASSQSSGTEVRNTEAFF
CDR3 DNA: TGCGCCAGCAGCCAGAGTTCGGGGACAGAAGTGAGGAACACTGAAGCTTTCTTT
J gene: TRBJ1-1
V gene: TRBV4-1
D gene: TRBD1
clone size: few

CDR3 protein: CATSREGGVWGIQPQHF
CDR3 DNA: TGTGCCACCAGCAGAGAGGGGGGGGTATGGGGAATCCAGCCCCAGCATTTT
J gene: TRBJ1-5
V gene: TRBV15
D gene: -
clone size: -

CDR3 protein: CASSQLRTGELFF
CDR3 DNA: TGTGCCAGCAGCCAACTGAGGACCGGGGAGCTGTTTTTT
J gene: TRBJ2-2
V gene: TRBV11-2
D gene: -
clone size: many

CDR3 protein: CASSLVANQETQYF
CDR3 DNA: TGTGCCAGCAGCTTAGTGGCTAACCAAGAGACCCAGTACTTC
J gene: TRBJ2-5
V gene: TRBV7-8
D gene: -
clone size: many

CDR3 protein: CASSPAFVETSGELFF
CDR3 DNA: TGTGCCAGCAGCCCAGCTTTCGTCGAGACCTCCGGGGAGCTGTTTTTT
J gene: TRBJ2-2
V gene: TRBV28
D gene: -
clone size: few

CDR3 protein: CASSLAGGQDSGYAF
CDR3 DNA: TGCGCCAGCAGCTTGGCCGGGGGACAGGATTCTGGCTACGCCTTC
J gene: TRBJ1-2
V gene: TRBV5-1
D gene: TRBD1
clone size: -

CDR3 protein: CASSLRRDEQYF
CDR3 DNA: TGTGCCAGCAGTTTGAGGCGGGACGAGCAGTACTTC
J gene: TRBJ2-7
V gene: TRBV12-3/TRBV12-4
D gene: -
clone size: -

CDR3 protein: CATSDPARPYEQYF
CDR3 DNA: TGTGCCACCAGTGACCCCGCTCGCCCCTACGAGCAGTACTTC
J gene: TRBJ2-7
V gene: TRBV24-1
D gene: -
clone size: many

CDR3 protein: CASSFGSYEQYF
CDR3 DNA: TGTGCCAGCAGCTTTGGATCCTACGAGCAGTACTTC
J gene: TRBJ2-7
V gene: TRBV7-2
D gene: -
clone size: many

CDR3 protein: CASSRTSDNTGELFF
CDR3 DNA: TGTGCCAGCAGTCGGACTAGCGATAACACCGGGGAGCTGTTTTTT
J gene: TRBJ2-2
V gene: TRBV12-3/TRBV12-4
D gene: TRBD2
clone size: -

CDR3 protein: CASSLGSLRTDTQYF
CDR3 DNA: TGTGCCAGCAGTTTGGGCTCGTTACGCACAGATACGCAGTATTTT
J gene: TRBJ2-3
V gene: TRBV28
D gene: -
clone size: few